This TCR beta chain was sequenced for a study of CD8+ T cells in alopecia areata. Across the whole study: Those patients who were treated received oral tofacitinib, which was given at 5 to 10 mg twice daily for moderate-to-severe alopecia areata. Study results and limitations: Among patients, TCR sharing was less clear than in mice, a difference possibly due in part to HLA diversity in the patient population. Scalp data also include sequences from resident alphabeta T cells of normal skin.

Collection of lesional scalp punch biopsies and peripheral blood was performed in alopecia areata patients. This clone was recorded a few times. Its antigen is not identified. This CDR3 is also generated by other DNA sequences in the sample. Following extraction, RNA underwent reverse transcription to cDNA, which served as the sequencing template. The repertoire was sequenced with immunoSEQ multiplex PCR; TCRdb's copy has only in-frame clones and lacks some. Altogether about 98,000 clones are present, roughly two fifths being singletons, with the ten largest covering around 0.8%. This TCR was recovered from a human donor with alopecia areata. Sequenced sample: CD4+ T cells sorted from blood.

CDR3 loop: CSVEEGNEQFF. CDR3 nucleotides: TGCAGCGTTGAGGAGGGAAATGAGCAGTTCTTC. The chain recombines TRBV29-1 with TRBJ2-1; D is perhaps TRBD2 (6 bases). CDR1 and CDR2 (germline): SQVTM, ANQGSEA. This CDR3 region has 11 residues. Trimming took off 3 bases at V and 7 bases at J, with 7 bases between the two ends.